This T cell receptor (beta chain) emerged from a study of T cells in localized non-small cell lung cancer. The germline V gene encodes CDR1 LGHNT and CDR2 FRNRAP. The V gene lost 6 bases and the J gene lost 2 bases, with 7 bases spanning the gap. This CDR3 is built from 12 residues. Overall study results and limits: There were a median 57 of the top 100 tumor clones appearing in adjacent lung. A raised T cell density in blood coincided with lengthier overall survival.

About this clone itself: Its antigen is unidentified. Other DNA sequences from this sample encode an identical CDR3 as well.

Profiled with immunoSEQ multiplex PCR; TCRdb holds only in-frame clones, not every one. The top ten clones hold about 1% of a sample with fewer than 25,000 clones, approximately 87% of them seen once. The J gene is TRBJ1-2, the V gene TRBV12-5, with D hard to call. This TCR was sampled from a woman aged 35-70 years with stage I lung adenocarcinoma. The source material was peripheral blood, sampled before any cancer treatment. CDR3 in DNA: TGTGCTAGTGGCCAGAGCAACTATGGCTACACCTTC. Translating it yields CASGQSNYGYTF.